The present T cell receptor (beta chain) was sequenced within a study of a mutant IDH1 vaccine in newly diagnosed glioma. Overall study context: Earlier therapy was either radiotherapy, temozolomide, or both, and most got both. Visit timing is recorded as week 35 for V12 and week 47 for V13. Findings and caveats of the study: Pseudoprogression seemingly bore no relation to changes in top peripheral T cell clonotypes.

The CDR3 runs to 13 residues. Germline V lookup: CDR1 KGHSH, CDR2 LQKENI. V dropped 6 bases and J dropped 6 bases, with 13 bases sitting between them. The data were produced by immunoSEQ multiplex PCR, yet TCRdb's version contains in-frame clones alone and is incomplete. The sample holds 40,000 to 55,000 clones, 70% to 85% seen once. Worth noting for this clone: Its specificity is not known.

The time point denotes: week 35, safety follow-up. Vaccinated patients received 300 ug of mutant IDH1 20-mer peptide per dose, with topical imiquimod. The J gene is TRBJ2-3, the V gene TRBV18; no definite D call. Specimen: PBMCs, collected from a glioma patient whose treatment included an IDH1 peptide vaccine. The TCR comes from a man aged 40-50 years with glioma. The CDR3 reads CASSRLPQDTQYF. As DNA, the CDR3 is TGTGCCAGCTCCCGGCTTCCTCAGGATACGCAGTATTTT.